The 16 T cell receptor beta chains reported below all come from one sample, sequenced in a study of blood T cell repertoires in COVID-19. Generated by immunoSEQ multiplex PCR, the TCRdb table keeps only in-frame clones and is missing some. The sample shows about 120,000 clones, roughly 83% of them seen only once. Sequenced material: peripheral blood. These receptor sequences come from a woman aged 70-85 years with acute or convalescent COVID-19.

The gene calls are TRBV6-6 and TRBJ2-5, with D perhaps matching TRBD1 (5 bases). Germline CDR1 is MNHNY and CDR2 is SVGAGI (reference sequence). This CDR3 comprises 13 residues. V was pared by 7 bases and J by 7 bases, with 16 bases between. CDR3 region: CASNSGPGGTQYF. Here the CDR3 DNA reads TGTGCCAGCAATTCAGGGCCGGGCGGGACCCAGTACTTC.

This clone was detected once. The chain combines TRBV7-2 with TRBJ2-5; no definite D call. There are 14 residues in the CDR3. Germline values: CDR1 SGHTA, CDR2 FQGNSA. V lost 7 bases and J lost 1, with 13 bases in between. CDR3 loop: CASNLGGSQETQYF. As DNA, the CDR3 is TGTGCCAGCAATTTAGGCGGTTCCCAAGAGACCCAGTACTTC.

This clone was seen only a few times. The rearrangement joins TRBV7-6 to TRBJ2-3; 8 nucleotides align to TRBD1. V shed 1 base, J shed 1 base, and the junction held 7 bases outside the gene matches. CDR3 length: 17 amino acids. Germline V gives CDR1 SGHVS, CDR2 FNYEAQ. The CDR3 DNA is TGTGCCAGCAGCTTAGGCCCCGCGACAGGGGGCACAGATACGCAGTATTTT. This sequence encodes CASSLGPATGGTDTQYF.

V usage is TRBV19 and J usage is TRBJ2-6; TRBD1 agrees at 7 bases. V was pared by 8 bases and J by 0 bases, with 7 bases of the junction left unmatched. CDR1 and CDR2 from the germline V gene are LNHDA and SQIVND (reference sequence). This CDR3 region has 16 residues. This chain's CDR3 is CASVGQAYSGANVLTF. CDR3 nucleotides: TGTGCCAGTGTCGGACAGGCCTACTCTGGGGCCAACGTCCTGACTTTC. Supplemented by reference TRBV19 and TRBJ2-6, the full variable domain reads DGGITQSPKYLFRKEGQNVTLSCEQNLNHDAMYWYRQDPGQGLRLIYYSQIVNDFQKGDIAEGYSVSREKKESFPLTVTSAQKNPTAFYLCASVGQAYSGANVLTFGAGSRLTVL.

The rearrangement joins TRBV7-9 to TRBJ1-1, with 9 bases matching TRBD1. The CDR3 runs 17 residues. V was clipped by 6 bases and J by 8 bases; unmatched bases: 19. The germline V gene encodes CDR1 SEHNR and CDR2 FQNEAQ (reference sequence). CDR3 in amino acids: CASSFPQSSGTGREAFF. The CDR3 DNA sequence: TGTGCCAGCAGTTTCCCTCAGTCTTCCGGGACAGGGCGAGAAGCTTTCTTT.

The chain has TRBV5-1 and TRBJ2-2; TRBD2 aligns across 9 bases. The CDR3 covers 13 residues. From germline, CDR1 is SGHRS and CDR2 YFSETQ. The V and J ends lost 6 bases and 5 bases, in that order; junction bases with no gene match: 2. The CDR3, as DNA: TGCGCCAGCACGCGGGAGGGAACCGGGGAGCTGTTTTTT. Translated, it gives CASTREGTGELFF.

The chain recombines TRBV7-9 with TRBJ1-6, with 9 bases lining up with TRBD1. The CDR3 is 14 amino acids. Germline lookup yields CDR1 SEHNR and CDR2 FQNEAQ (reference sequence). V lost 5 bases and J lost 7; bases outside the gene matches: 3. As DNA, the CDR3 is TGTGCCAGCAGCCAGACAGGGGGAAATTCACCCCTCCACTTT. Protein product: CASSQTGGNSPLHF.

The chain's CDR3 is CASSGSGQLKSPAFF. The CDR3 nucleotides read TGTGCCAGCAGCGGTTCGGGACAGCTAAAATCCCCAGCTTTCTTT. The rearrangement joins TRBV11-2 to TRBJ1-1, with 7 bases aligning to TRBD1. V dropped 5 bases and J dropped 10; count of bases not matched to a gene: 16. This CDR3 spans 15 amino acids. Germline V CDR1 and CDR2: SGHAT, FQNNGV.

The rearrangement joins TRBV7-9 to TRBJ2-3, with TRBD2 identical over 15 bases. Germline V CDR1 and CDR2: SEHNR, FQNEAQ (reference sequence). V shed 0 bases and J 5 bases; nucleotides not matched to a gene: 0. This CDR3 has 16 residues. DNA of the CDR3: TGTGCCAGCAGCTTAGCGGGACTAGCGGGAGGAGATACGCAGTATTTT. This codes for CASSLAGLAGGDTQYF. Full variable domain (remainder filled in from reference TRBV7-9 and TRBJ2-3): DTGVSQNPRHKITKRGQNVTFRCDPISEHNRLYWYRQTLGQGPEFLTYFQNEAQLEKSRLLSDRFSAERPKGSFSTLEIQRTEQGDSAMYLCASSLAGLAGGDTQYFGPGTRLTVL.

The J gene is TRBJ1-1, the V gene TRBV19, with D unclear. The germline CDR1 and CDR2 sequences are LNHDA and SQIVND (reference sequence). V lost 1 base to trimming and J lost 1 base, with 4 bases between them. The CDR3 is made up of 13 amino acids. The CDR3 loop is CASSIGANTEAFF. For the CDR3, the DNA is TGTGCCAGTAGTATAGGGGCGAACACTGAAGCTTTCTTT.

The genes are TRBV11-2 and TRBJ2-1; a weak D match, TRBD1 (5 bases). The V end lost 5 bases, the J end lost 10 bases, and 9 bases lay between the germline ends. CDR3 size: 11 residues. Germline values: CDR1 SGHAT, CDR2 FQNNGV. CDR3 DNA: TGTGCCAGCAGCCAAGACAGAGAGCAGTTCTTC. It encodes CASSQDREQFF.

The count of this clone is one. CDR3 DNA: TGTGCCAGCAGCTTCTCATCTAGCGGCACCGGGGAGCTGTTTTTT. Translation: CASSFSSSGTGELFF. This chain uses TRBV5-4 with TRBJ2-2; 7 nucleotides align to TRBD2. The CDR3 runs to 15 residues. The germline V gene encodes CDR1 SGHNT and CDR2 YYREEE (reference sequence). V gave up 2 bases and J gave up 4 bases; unmatched junction bases: 5.

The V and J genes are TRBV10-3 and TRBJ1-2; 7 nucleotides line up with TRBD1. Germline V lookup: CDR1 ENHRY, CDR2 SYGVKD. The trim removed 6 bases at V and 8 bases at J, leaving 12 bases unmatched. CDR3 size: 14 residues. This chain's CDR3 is CAIRDKGAGLGYTF. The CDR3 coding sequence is TGTGCCATCAGGGACAAGGGGGCGGGTTTGGGCTACACCTTC.

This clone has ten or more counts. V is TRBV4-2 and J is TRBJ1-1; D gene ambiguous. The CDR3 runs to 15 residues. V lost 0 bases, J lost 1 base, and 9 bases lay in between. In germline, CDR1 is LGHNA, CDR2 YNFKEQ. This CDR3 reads CASSQDLQRNTEAFF. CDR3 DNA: TGTGCCAGCAGCCAAGATCTACAGAGGAACACTGAAGCTTTCTTT.

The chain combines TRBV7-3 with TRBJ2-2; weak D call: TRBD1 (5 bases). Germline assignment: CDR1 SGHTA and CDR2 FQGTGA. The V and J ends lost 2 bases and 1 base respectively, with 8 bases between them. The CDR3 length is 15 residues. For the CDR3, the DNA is TGTGCCAGCAGCTTAGGGGCAATGAACACCGGGGAGCTGTTTTTT. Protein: CASSLGAMNTGELFF.

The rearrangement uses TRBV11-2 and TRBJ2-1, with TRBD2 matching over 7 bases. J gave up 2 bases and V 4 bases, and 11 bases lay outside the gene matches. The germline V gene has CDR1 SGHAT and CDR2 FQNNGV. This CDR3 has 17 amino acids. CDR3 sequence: CASSSASAGETYNEQFF. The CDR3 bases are TGTGCCAGCAGCTCTGCCTCTGCGGGGGAAACCTACAATGAGCAGTTCTTC. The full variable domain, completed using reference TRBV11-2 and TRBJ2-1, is EAGVAQSPRYKIIEKRQSVAFWCNPISGHATLYWYQQILGQGPKLLIQFQNNGVVDDSQLPKDRFSAERLKGVDSTLKIQPAKLEDSAVYLCASSSASAGETYNEQFFGPGTRLTVL.